These 18 T cell receptor beta chains originate from one sample sequenced in a study of shared clonotypes between healthy human individuals. Libraries were prepared by immunoSEQ multiplex PCR; TCRdb keeps only in-frame clonotypes and omits some of them. Among about 2.3 million clones, around 90% were seen once, and the ten largest hold 0.37%. The source material was naive CD4+ T cells from PBMCs. Subset reported: CD45RA+ positively selected. The source of these receptors is a young man in good health. Some clones in this sample may be carry-over from other donors' samples.

The V and J genes are TRBV27 and TRBJ2-7; 11 bases line up with TRBD2. V was clipped by 7 bases and J by 4 bases; unmatched bases: 9. Germline CDR1 MNHEY, CDR2 SMNVEV (reference sequence). The CDR3 consists of 15 residues. The CDR3 sequence: CASTPLAGGVYEQYF. The CDR3 coding sequence is TGTGCCAGCACTCCGCTAGCGGGAGGTGTGTACGAGCAGTACTTC.

The V and J genes are TRBV6-5 and TRBJ2-7, with TRBD2 matching over 9 bases. V was clipped by 3 bases and J by 0 bases; unmatched bases: 6. The V gene's germline CDR1 is MNHEY and CDR2 SVGAGI. The CDR3 has 16 residues. CDR3 sequence: CASSYSSGESSYEQYF. DNA for the CDR3: TGTGCCAGCAGTTATTCTAGCGGGGAGAGCTCCTACGAGCAGTACTTC.

The chain employs TRBV5-1 and TRBJ2-1; no definite D call. Germline loops: CDR1 SGHRS, CDR2 YFSETQ. Deletions cut 4 bases from V and 5 bases from J, with 7 bases between. The CDR3 totals 12 residues. The CDR3 spells CASSLNDNEQFF. The CDR3 DNA sequence: TGCGCCAGCAGCCTCAATGACAATGAGCAGTTCTTC.

This clone was seen a single time. V and J are TRBV5-1 and TRBJ1-2; tentatively, D is TRBD1 (6 bases). Trimming removed 0 bases from V and 0 bases from J, with 12 bases in between. The CDR3 is made up of 16 amino acids. In germline, CDR1 is SGHRS, CDR2 YFSETQ. The CDR3 coding sequence is TGCGCCAGCAGCTTGGGTCAGGGGATGCCTAACTATGGCTACACCTTC. Protein product: CASSLGQGMPNYGYTF.

The rearrangement links TRBV28 to TRBJ2-1, with D unresolved. This CDR3 region has 15 residues. From germline, CDR1 is MDHEN and CDR2 SYDVKM. The germline V and J ends were trimmed by 6 bases and 1 base, with 13 bases remaining between them. CDR3 DNA: TGTGCCAGCAGGGCCCGCAGGCTTTCCTACAATGAGCAGTTCTTC. Its protein is CASRARRLSYNEQFF.

This chain connects TRBV28 to TRBJ2-1, with D tentatively TRBD1 or TRBD2 (5 bases each). This CDR3 region has 16 residues. Trimming took off 3 bases at V and 4 bases at J, with 16 bases between the two ends. Per germline, CDR1 MDHEN and CDR2 SYDVKM. The CDR3, as DNA: TGTGCCAGCAGTTTTATGGAGAGGGGCCCTTACAATGAGCAGTTCTTC. Amino acids: CASSFMERGPYNEQFF.

The chain combines TRBV7-2 with TRBJ1-3, with TRBD1 identical over 8 bases. Trimming took 5 bases from V and 7 from J; bases not matched to a gene: 4. The CDR3 has 13 amino acids. Germline CDR1 reads SGHTA; CDR2 reads FQGNSA. This CDR3 is CASSLTGVNTIYF. The DNA of the CDR3 is TGTGCCAGCAGCCTGACAGGGGTGAACACCATATATTTT.

Comments on this clone: Other DNA sequences in this specimen translate into the identical CDR3. The chain recombines TRBV2 with TRBJ2-3; 9 positions match TRBD2. Losses at the gene ends were 4 bases for V and 0 bases for J; bases not matched to a gene: 2. CDR1 is SNHLY, CDR2 FYNNEI, per germline. This CDR3 spans 15 amino acids. The CDR3: CASSGTSGSTDTQYF. The CDR3, as DNA: TGTGCCAGCAGTGGTACTAGCGGGAGCACAGATACGCAGTATTTT.

V usage is TRBV11-2 and J usage is TRBJ1-2, with a possible D match to TRBD1 (5 bases). Per germline, CDR1 SGHAT and CDR2 FQNNGV. The CDR3 is 13 residues long. Trimming left V 5 bases short and J 2 bases short, with 9 bases between. The DNA for the CDR3 is TGTGCCAGCAGCGCCGGGACCAACTATGGCTACACCTTC. Amino acids: CASSAGTNYGYTF.

This chain connects TRBV7-9 to TRBJ1-3, with TRBD1 identical over 7 bases. V shed 0 bases, J shed 0 bases, and the junction held 8 bases outside the gene matches. Germline V CDR1 and CDR2: SEHNR, FQNEAQ (reference sequence). The CDR3 is made up of 18 amino acids. The CDR3 reads CASSLARGQPSSGNTIYF. The CDR3 bases are TGTGCCAGCAGCTTAGCGCGGGGACAGCCAAGCTCTGGAAACACCATATATTTT.

The genes are TRBV5-4 and TRBJ2-3; the D is unclear. V was trimmed by 4 bases and J by 4 bases, leaving 10 bases between them. In germline, CDR1 is SGHNT, CDR2 YYREEE (reference sequence). CDR3 length: 13 amino acids. In DNA form, the CDR3 reads TGTGCCAGCAGCCTAAAGGCACCAGATACGCAGTATTTT. Encoded protein: CASSLKAPDTQYF.

The CDR3 DNA sequence: TGTGCCAGCAGCTTAGCTGCAGGGGGAGAGACCCAGTACTTC. Translating it yields CASSLAAGGETQYF. The chain recombines TRBV11-2 with TRBJ2-5; TRBD1 aligns across 7 bases. The CDR3 runs 14 residues. The germline V gene has CDR1 SGHAT and CDR2 FQNNGV. V was pared by 1 base and J by 4 bases, with 3 bases of the junction left unmatched.

This CDR3 is CASSWRQPNTEAFF. Written as DNA, the CDR3 is TGTGCCAGCAGCTGGCGACAGCCAAACACTGAAGCTTTCTTT. This chain links TRBV7-2 with TRBJ1-1, with D perhaps TRBD1 (5 bases). The length of the CDR3 is 14 residues. CDR1 is SGHTA, CDR2 FQGNSA, per germline. V dropped 4 bases and J dropped 2 bases, with 11 bases sitting between them.

The chain joins TRBV11-2 to TRBJ1-2; D not resolved. The CDR3 spans 13 residues. Germline CDR1 and CDR2: SGHAT and FQNNGV. V was cut by 5 bases and J by 3 bases, with 10 bases left in between. CDR3 in amino acids: CASSPTTDYGYTF. In DNA form, the CDR3 reads TGTGCCAGCAGCCCAACGACGGACTATGGCTACACCTTC.

This rearrangement joins TRBV4-1 to TRBJ2-7; 10 bases are shared with TRBD1. This CDR3 contains 17 residues. The J segment lost 2 bases and the V segment lost 5 bases, leaving 12 bases of the junction unmatched. The germline CDR1 and CDR2 sequences are MGHRA and YSYEKL. CDR3 region: CASSSQTGQGPAYEQYF. The DNA of the CDR3 is TGCGCCAGCAGCTCCCAGACGGGACAGGGGCCAGCCTACGAGCAGTACTTC.

The chain carries TRBV18 and TRBJ1-3; 7 positions match TRBD1. The ends lost 6 bases at V and 10 bases at J; junction bases unmatched: 6. The CDR3 extends over 12 amino acids. Germline V gives CDR1 KGHSH, CDR2 LQKENI. CDR3 amino acids: CASSFDRVTIYF. In DNA, the CDR3 is TGTGCCAGCTCTTTCGACAGGGTAACCATATATTTT.

The gene calls are TRBV5-1 and TRBJ2-2; D is unresolved. This CDR3 is 14 amino acids long. Germline CDR1 reads SGHRS; CDR2 reads YFSETQ. V lost 5 bases and J 1 base, leaving 9 bases between the germline ends. CDR3 residues: CASRGVWNTGELFF. CDR3 in DNA: TGCGCCAGCAGGGGTGTATGGAACACCGGGGAGCTGTTTTTT.

The chain carries TRBV6-5 and TRBJ2-5; TRBD1 matches 7 bases. Germline V gene sequence: CDR1 MNHEY, CDR2 SVGAGI. V shed 4 bases, J shed 1 base, and the junction held 6 bases outside the gene matches. The CDR3 covers 15 residues. The CDR3 nucleotides are TGTGCCAGCAGTTCCCCTCGGGACAGCCAAGAGACCCAGTACTTC. Amino acid sequence: CASSSPRDSQETQYF.